This TCR beta chain was captured in a study of OX40 agonist ivuxolimab in advanced cancers. Study in general: Mean age around 60 years, range about 23 to 79; nearly 85% male.

Of note for this clone: What it binds is unknown.

Some clones are missing from TCRdb's copy, which holds only in-frame ones; the method was immunoSEQ multiplex PCR. Among approximately 47,000 clones listed, roughly 91% were seen once. Broader study findings: Expanded clones belonging to CD8+ T cells outnumbered, on average, those of CD4+.

The origin of this receptor is an adult with an advanced solid tumor such as melanoma, head and neck, liver or kidney cancer. The sample in question was CD4+ or CD8+ T cells sorted from blood, obtained in a trial of the OX40 agonist ivuxolimab.

The CDR3 sequence is CASRPHSGPSSYEQYF. The CDR3 nucleotides are TGCGCCAGCAGGCCGCATAGCGGGCCAAGCTCCTACGAGCAGTACTTC. The chain carries TRBV5-1 and TRBJ2-7, with 7 positions matching TRBD2. The V and J ends lost 5 bases and 0 bases, in that order; junction bases with no gene match: 11. Germline loops: CDR1 SGHRS, CDR2 YFSETQ. CDR3 size: 16 residues.